Listed below are T cell receptor beta chains from one sample, sequenced in a study of T-cell memory formation after mild COVID-19. TCRdb redid the calling of the 5' RACE reads with MiXCR, one entry per CDR3 protein. The sample has tens of thousands of distinct CDR3 sequences; 13% are singletons. The material sequenced was PBMCs or a T cell subset sorted from them (not recorded which). The source is an adult woman who had mild COVID-19 (a few samples of this study predate the infection). Cell type and time point are not known. CDR3s include the opening cysteine and the closing phenylalanine or tryptophan. D genes are given only for firm matches. Clone size, where shown, is once, few, many, or a class for clones that have expanded.

CASSPGRADPREYGYTF,TGTGCCAGCAGCCCTGGGCGTGCAGACCCACGAGAATATGGCTACACCTTC,.,TRBV7-9,TRBJ1-2,.
CASSSVAGYNEQFF,TGTGCCAGCAGCTCCGTAGCGGGATACAATGAGCAGTTCTTC,many,TRBV7-3,TRBJ2-1,TRBD2
CAIKGDSSYEQYF,TGTGCCATAAAGGGAGACAGTTCCTACGAGCAGTACTTC,.,TRBV10-3,TRBJ2-7,.
CASSWTSGSRNEQFF,TGTGCCAGCAGCTGGACTAGCGGGAGTAGGAATGAGCAGTTCTTC,.,TRBV11-1,TRBJ2-1,TRBD2
CSVEVKGTAHGYTF,TGCAGCGTTGAAGTAAAGGGGACAGCGCATGGCTACACCTTC,.,TRBV29-1,TRBJ1-2,TRBD1
CASSRATANEQYF,TGTGCCAGCAGTCGGGCGACAGCGAACGAGCAGTACTTC,many,TRBV6-5,TRBJ2-7,.
CSARDSGGLYEQYF,TGCAGTGCTAGAGATAGCGGGGGGCTCTACGAGCAGTACTTC,.,TRBV20-1,TRBJ2-7,TRBD2
CASRFTVANYGYTF,TGTGCCAGCAGATTTACGGTTGCTAACTATGGCTACACCTTC,.,TRBV12-3/TRBV12-4,TRBJ1-2,.
CASTGTEGYGANVLTF,TGTGCCAGCACCGGGACAGAAGGTTATGGGGCCAACGTCCTGACTTTC,many,TRBV12-3/TRBV12-4,TRBJ2-6,TRBD1
CASSSDRGNTEAFF,TGTGCCAGCAGCTCGGACAGGGGGAACACTGAAGCTTTCTTT,few,TRBV7-9,TRBJ1-1,TRBD1
CASFAYNEQFF,TGTGCCAGTTTCGCTTACAATGAGCAGTTCTTC,few,TRBV6-6,TRBJ2-1,.
CASSLALIEQFF,TGTGCCAGCAGCTTAGCCCTCATCGAGCAGTTCTTC,few,TRBV7-9,TRBJ2-1,.
CASSDSDSNQPQHF,TGTGCCAGCTCGGACAGTGATAGCAATCAGCCCCAGCATTTT,few,TRBV2,TRBJ1-5,.
CASSLSYQVRDNEQFF,TGTGCCAGCAGTTTATCTTATCAAGTTCGGGACAATGAGCAGTTCTTC,.,TRBV27,TRBJ2-1,.
CARDSGGETDTQYF,TGTGCCAGGGACTCGGGAGGGGAGACAGATACGCAGTATTTT,few,TRBV2,TRBJ2-3,TRBD2
CSVEGTGAETQYF,TGCAGCGTTGAAGGGACAGGGGCAGAGACCCAGTACTTC,few,TRBV29-1,TRBJ2-5,TRBD1
CASSFGLAENNEQFF,TGTGCCAGCAGCTTTGGACTAGCGGAGAACAATGAGCAGTTCTTC,.,TRBV7-9,TRBJ2-1,TRBD2
CASRGQGGAYEQYF,TGTGCCAGCAGAGGGCAGGGGGGAGCCTACGAGCAGTACTTC,few,TRBV27,TRBJ2-7,.
CATSRKGGEQTQYF,TGTGCCACCAGCAGGAAGGGAGGGGAGCAGACCCAGTACTTC,few,TRBV15,TRBJ2-5,TRBD2
CASSLLVGLALTDTQYF,TGTGCCAGCAGCTTATTGGTGGGACTAGCGTTGACAGATACGCAGTATTTT,many,TRBV7-9,TRBJ2-3,TRBD2
CASSGRLAGGDEQFF,TGTGCCAGCAGCGGGCGACTAGCCGGGGGGGATGAGCAGTTCTTC,.,TRBV5-5,TRBJ2-1,TRBD2
CASSPLAPSSYEQYF,TGTGCCAGCAGCCCTCTAGCGCCGAGCTCCTACGAGCAGTACTTC,.,TRBV7-8,TRBJ2-7,.
CASSVGMSSSYEQYF,TGTGCCAGCAGCGTAGGGATGTCTAGCTCCTACGAGCAGTACTTC,few,TRBV9,TRBJ2-7,.
CASSQPSGGAIYEQYF,TGTGCCAGCAGCCAACCCTCGGGGGGCGCGATCTACGAGCAGTACTTC,.,TRBV7-9,TRBJ2-7,.
CASSQWTGAGNTIYF,TGCGCCAGCAGCCAATGGACAGGGGCTGGAAACACCATATATTTT,.,TRBV5-1,TRBJ1-3,TRBD1
CASSLTRGKDYGYTF,TGTGCCAGCAGCTTAACCAGGGGGAAGGACTATGGCTACACCTTC,.,TRBV7-9,TRBJ1-2,TRBD1
CASSLGRAEQFF,TGTGCCAGCAGCTTAGGCAGGGCTGAGCAGTTCTTC,many,TRBV11-2,TRBJ2-1,.
CASRLTGPYEQYF,TGTGCCAGCAGACTGACAGGGCCGTACGAGCAGTACTTC,.,TRBV27,TRBJ2-7,TRBD1
CSARGSTWADEQYF,TGCAGTGCTAGAGGAAGTACATGGGCGGACGAGCAGTACTTC,.,TRBV20-1,TRBJ2-7,.
CASSLYDRGPLDYGYTF,TGTGCCAGCAGCTTGTACGACAGGGGGCCCCTAGACTATGGCTACACCTTC,.,TRBV7-3,TRBJ1-2,TRBD1
CATLNIAGEETQYF,TGTGCCACCCTTAATATAGCGGGAGAAGAGACCCAGTACTTC,few,TRBV24-1,TRBJ2-5,TRBD2